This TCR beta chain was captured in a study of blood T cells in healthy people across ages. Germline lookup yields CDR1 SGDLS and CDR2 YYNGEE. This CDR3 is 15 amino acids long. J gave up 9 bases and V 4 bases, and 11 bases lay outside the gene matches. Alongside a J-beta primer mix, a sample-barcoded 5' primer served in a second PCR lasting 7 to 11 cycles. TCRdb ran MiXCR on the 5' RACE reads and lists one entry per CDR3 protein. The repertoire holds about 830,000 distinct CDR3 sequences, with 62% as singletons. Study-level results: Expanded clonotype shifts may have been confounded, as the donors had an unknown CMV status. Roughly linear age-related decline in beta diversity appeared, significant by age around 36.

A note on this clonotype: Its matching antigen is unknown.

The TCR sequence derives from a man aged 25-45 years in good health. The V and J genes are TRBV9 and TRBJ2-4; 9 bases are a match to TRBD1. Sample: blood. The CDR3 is CASSSWGDRVGIQYF. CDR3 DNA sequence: TGTGCCAGCAGCTCATGGGGGGACAGGGTGGGCATTCAGTACTTC.